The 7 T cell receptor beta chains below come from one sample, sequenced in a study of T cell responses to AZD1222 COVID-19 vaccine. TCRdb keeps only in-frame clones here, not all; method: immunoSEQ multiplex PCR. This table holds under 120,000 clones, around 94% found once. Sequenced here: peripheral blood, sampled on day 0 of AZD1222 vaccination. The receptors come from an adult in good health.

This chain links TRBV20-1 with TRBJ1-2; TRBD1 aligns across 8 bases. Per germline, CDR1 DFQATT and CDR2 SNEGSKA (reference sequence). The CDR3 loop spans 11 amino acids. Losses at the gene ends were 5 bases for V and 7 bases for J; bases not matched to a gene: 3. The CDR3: CSAGQGSGYTF. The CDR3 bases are TGCAGTGCTGGACAGGGTAGTGGCTACACCTTC.

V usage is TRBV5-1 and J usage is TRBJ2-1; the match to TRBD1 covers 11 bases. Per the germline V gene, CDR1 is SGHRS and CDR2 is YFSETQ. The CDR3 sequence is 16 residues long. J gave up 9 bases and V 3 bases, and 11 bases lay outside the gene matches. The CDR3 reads CASSYGTGGLLGEQFF. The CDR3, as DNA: TGCGCCAGCAGCTACGGGACAGGGGGGCTTCTCGGTGAGCAGTTCTTC.

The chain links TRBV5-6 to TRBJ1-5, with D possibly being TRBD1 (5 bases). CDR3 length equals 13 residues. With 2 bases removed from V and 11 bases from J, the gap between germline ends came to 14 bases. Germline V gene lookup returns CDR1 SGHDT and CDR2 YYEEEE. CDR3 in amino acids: CASSFGGGRSQHF. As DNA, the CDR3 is TGTGCCAGCAGCTTTGGGGGAGGCCGATCCCAGCATTTT. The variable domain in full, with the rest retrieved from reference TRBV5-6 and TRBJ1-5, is DAGVTQSPTHLIKTRGQQVTLRCSPKSGHDTVSWYQQALGQGPQFIFQYYEEEERQRGNFPDRFSGHQFPNYSSELNVNALLLGDSALYLCASSFGGGRSQHFGDGTRLSIL.

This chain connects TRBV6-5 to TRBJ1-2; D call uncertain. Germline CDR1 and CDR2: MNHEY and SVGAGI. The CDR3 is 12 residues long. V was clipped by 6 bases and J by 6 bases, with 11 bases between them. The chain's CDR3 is CASSRNSHGYTF. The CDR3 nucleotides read TGTGCCAGCAGCCGGAACTCCCATGGCTACACCTTC.

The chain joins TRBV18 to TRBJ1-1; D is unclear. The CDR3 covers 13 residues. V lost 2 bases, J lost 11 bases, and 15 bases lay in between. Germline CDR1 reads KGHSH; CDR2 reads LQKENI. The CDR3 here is CASSPGPGGVAFF. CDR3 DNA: TGTGCCAGCTCACCAGGGCCCGGTGGTGTCGCTTTCTTT.

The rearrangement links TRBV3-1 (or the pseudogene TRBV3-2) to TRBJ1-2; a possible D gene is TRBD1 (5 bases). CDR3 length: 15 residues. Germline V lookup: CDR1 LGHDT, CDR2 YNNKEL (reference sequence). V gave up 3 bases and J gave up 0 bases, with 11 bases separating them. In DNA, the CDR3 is TGTGCCAGCAGCCAGGGCAGGGCAGCTAACTATGGCTACACCTTC. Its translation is CASSQGRAANYGYTF.

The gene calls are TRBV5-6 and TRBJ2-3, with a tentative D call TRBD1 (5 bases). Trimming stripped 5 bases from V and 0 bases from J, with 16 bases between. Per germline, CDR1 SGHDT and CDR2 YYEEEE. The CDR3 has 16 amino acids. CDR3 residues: CASSPSPTASTDTQYF. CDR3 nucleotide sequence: TGTGCCAGCAGTCCCTCCCCGACAGCTAGCACAGATACGCAGTATTTT.